The clone carrying this T cell receptor (beta chain) appeared a few times. What it binds is unknown. The germline gene is not matched at one end of the junction; a read error may be the cause. One entry per CDR3 protein, called by TCRdb with MiXCR from the 5' RACE reads. The data show under 250,000 distinct CDR3 sequences, 15% seen once. This entry is derived from a study of T-cell memory formation after mild COVID-19. Study-wide points: Researchers found some responding clones in pre-infection memory, a sign that cross-reactive memory joined. CD8+ contracting clones occupied EMRA, while CD4+ ones occupied mainly CM and EM.

There are 14 residues in the CDR3. Germline loops: CDR1 SSHAT, CDR2 FNYEAQ (reference sequence). The receptor was derived from an adult woman who had mild COVID-19 (a few samples of this study predate the infection). Cell type and time point are not known. The J gene is TRBJ1-1, the V gene TRBV7-7, with a possible D match to TRBD1 (6 bases). What was sequenced was PBMCs or a T cell subset sorted from them (not recorded which). CDR3 nucleotide sequence: TGTGCTAGCACTCAGACCGGGACACGGACTGAAGCTTTCTTT. Its protein product is CASTQTGTRTEAFF.